The rows below give T cell receptor beta chains drawn from one sample of a study of CD8 T cells in ankylosing spondylitis. TCRdb analysed the 5' RACE reads with MiXCR anew, one entry per CDR3 protein. Here the sample spans a few hundred thousand distinct CDR3 sequences, 18% being singletons. The material sequenced was blood, either unsorted or a sorted T cell fraction (not recorded which). The source is a male donor with ankylosing spondylitis or in good health (not recorded which). CDR3s include the opening cysteine and the closing phenylalanine or tryptophan. A D gene is named only where the DNA matches it firmly. Clone size is given for some rows only: seen once, a few or many times, or a class if the clone is expanded.

v_gene	abundance	j_gene	d_gene	CDR3nt	CDR3aa
TRBV5-1	.	TRBJ2-7	TRBD2	TGCGCCAGCAGCTTGAGGTCAGCGGGAGACTACCTAGCGGGAAAATCCTACGAGCAGTACTTC	CASSLRSAGDYLAGKSYEQYF
TRBV6-5	.	TRBJ1-4	.	TGTGCCAGCAGTTACGGGCAGACAACTAATGAAAAACTGTTTTTT	CASSYGQTTNEKLFF
TRBV27	.	TRBJ2-1	TRBD2	TGTGCCAGCAAACCGGGACTAGCGTTTCTCGGCAATGAGCAGTTCTTC	CASKPGLAFLGNEQFF
TRBV28	.	TRBJ2-3	TRBD1	TGTGCCAGCAGCTGGGACAGGGACCCAGATACGCAGTATTTT	CASSWDRDPDTQYF
TRBV27	many	TRBJ2-5	.	TGTGCCAGCAGTTTGGGCCTGGGGATAGAAGAGACCCAGTACTTC	CASSLGLGIEETQYF
TRBV12-3/TRBV12-4	few	TRBJ2-1	.	TGTGCCAGCAGTCCCCACCCTCTACATGAGCAGTTCTTC	CASSPHPLHEQFF
TRBV20-1	few	TRBJ1-2	.	TGCAGTGCTAGAGGGGGGAGGTTCGGGGGTCGGTGGGACTATGGCTACACCTTC	CSARGGRFGGRWDYGYTF
TRBV19	few	TRBJ1-1	TRBD1	TGTGCCAGTAGTATTTACAGGGGTACTGAAGCTTTCTTT	CASSIYRGTEAFF
TRBV6-5	many	TRBJ2-5	TRBD2	TGTGCCAGCAGTTCTATGGAGGGACTAGCGGGAACCCAGTACTTC	CASSSMEGLAGTQYF
TRBV20-1	.	TRBJ2-1	.	TGCAGTGCTACAGGGCCAGAGCAGTTCTTC	CSATGPEQFF
TRBV6-1	few	TRBJ2-1	TRBD1	TGTGCCAGCAGTGAAGCGCTTGGGACAGGGGCCTACAATGAGCAGTTCTTC	CASSEALGTGAYNEQFF
TRBV28	.	TRBJ2-1	TRBD2	TGTGCCAGCAGTTCTCGGGGACTACCGAACAATGAGCAGTTCTTC	CASSSRGLPNNEQFF
TRBV4-1	few	TRBJ2-2	TRBD1	TGCGCCAGCAGCCAGCAGACAGGGGCGGCCGGGGAGCTGTTTTTT	CASSQQTGAAGELFF
TRBV6-5	.	TRBJ2-1	.	TGTGCCAGCAGTTACTCCCGGGACAAACCCTACAATGAGCAGTTCTTC	CASSYSRDKPYNEQFF
TRBV12-3/TRBV12-4	.	TRBJ1-2	TRBD1	TGTGCCACCAAGGAGACAGGGGTCCCTGGCTACACCTTC	CATKETGVPGYTF
TRBV14	.	TRBJ1-2	.	TGTGCCAGCAGCCAAGATCATCCCCCAGGGTTCGGCTACACCTTC	CASSQDHPPGFGYTF
TRBV4-3	.	TRBJ2-2	.	TGCGCCAGCAGCCAAGATCCTCCAGGGGTGGGAGGAACCGGGGAGCTGTTTTTT	CASSQDPPGVGGTGELFF
TRBV2	many	TRBJ2-1	TRBD2	TGTGCCAGCAGCGAGGGACTAGCGGTATACAATGAGCAGTTCTTC	CASSEGLAVYNEQFF
TRBV7-3	few	TRBJ2-2	TRBD1	TGTGCCAGCAGCCCCCCGGGACAGGGAAAGGCCGGGGAGCTGTTTTTT	CASSPPGQGKAGELFF
TRBV20-1	few	TRBJ2-7	TRBD1	TGCAGTGCTGTCTTTCAGGGGGACAGGGGTGCCTACGAGCAGTACTTC	CSAVFQGDRGAYEQYF
TRBV4-1	.	TRBJ2-1	.	TGCGCCAGCAGCCAAGATCCGACGGACTACAATGAGCAGTTCTTC	CASSQDPTDYNEQFF
TRBV6-5	.	TRBJ2-5	TRBD1	TGTGCCAGCAGTTCCACTGGAGGAGTCTCGACAGGGACACGAGAGACCCAGTACTTC	CASSSTGGVSTGTRETQYF
TRBV29-1	few	TRBJ2-3	.	TGCAGCGTGCCGGAGAGCACAGATACGCAGTATTTT	CSVPESTDTQYF
TRBV10-3	.	TRBJ2-5	.	TGTGCCATCAGCCCAGAGAACTTCCAAGAGACCCAGTACTTC	CAISPENFQETQYF
TRBV9	.	TRBJ2-7	.	TGTGCCAGCAGCCCGCCGGGACGGTCCTACGAGCAGTACTTC	CASSPPGRSYEQYF
TRBV29-1	.	TRBJ1-2	TRBD1	TGCAGCGTTGAAGAATCCAGGGGGCCCACTCCTGGCTACACCTTC	CSVEESRGPTPGYTF
TRBV11-2	.	TRBJ2-1	TRBD1	TGTGCCAGCAGCTTGGGGACAGGGCAACCTAGCAGATACAATGAGCAGTTCTTC	CASSLGTGQPSRYNEQFF
TRBV18	few	TRBJ2-3	.	TGTGCCAGCTCACCTACGGACTTCAGCACAGATACGCAGTATTTT	CASSPTDFSTDTQYF
TRBV12-3/TRBV12-4	.	TRBJ2-7	TRBD2	TGTGCCAGCAGTATTATCGGACTAGTGGTTACCTACGAGCAGTACTTC	CASSIIGLVVTYEQYF
TRBV28	many	TRBJ2-7	TRBD1	TGTGCCAGCACTCCTGAGAGGGGGCTGGGGAGCTACGAGCAGTACTTC	CASTPERGLGSYEQYF
TRBV5-1	.	TRBJ2-7	.	TGCGCCAGCAGCTTGAATGACTACCGCTACGAGCAGTACTTC	CASSLNDYRYEQYF
TRBV4-2	.	TRBJ2-3	TRBD2	TGTGCCAGCAGCCAAGTTAGCGGGACAACAGATACGCAGTATTTT	CASSQVSGTTDTQYF
TRBV25-1	.	TRBJ2-7	TRBD2	TGTGCCAGCCGGGGACTAGCGACCTACGAGCAGTACTTC	CASRGLATYEQYF
TRBV9	many	TRBJ1-5	.	TGTGCCAGCAGCGGCAGGGGCGCCCTCGAGCCCCAGCATTTT	CASSGRGALEPQHF
TRBV27	.	TRBJ2-7	.	TGTGCCAGCAGCTTAGCCTGGACGGGATCCTACGAGCAGTACTTC	CASSLAWTGSYEQYF